The present T cell receptor (beta chain) was sequenced within a study of blood T cell repertoires in COVID-19. Some clones are missing from TCRdb's copy, which holds only in-frame ones; the method was immunoSEQ multiplex PCR. The table includes about 350,000 clones, 87% detected once. Sequencing was performed on peripheral blood. The sequence derives from a man younger than 40 with COVID-19, enrolled during active disease.

The chain's CDR3 is CASRGTGVRGYTF. DNA of the CDR3: TGTGCCAGCAGAGGGACAGGGGTGCGTGGCTACACCTTC. The chain employs TRBV7-9 and TRBJ1-2; 10 bases map to TRBD1. The CDR3 consists of 13 residues. Germline CDR1 reads SEHNR; CDR2 reads FQNEAQ (reference sequence). V was clipped by 6 bases and J by 7 bases; unmatched bases: 5.